This paragraph covers one TCR beta chain sequence. TCRdb keeps only in-frame clones here, not all; method: immunoSEQ multiplex PCR. The sample has 50,000 or so clones; roughly 86% are singletons. Time point noted: pretreatment peripheral blood. Sampling of each patient yielded between 1 and 8 specimens, collected pretreatment and on-treatment. These data come from a study of PD-L1 blockade in urothelial cancer. Overall study context: From 0 to 3 prior chemotherapy regimens had been given to the patients. Analyses were performed on blood at 3 weeks after treatment start (the second dose) and at 6 weeks. Reported median T cell count for blood samples was around 140,000.

This CDR3 contains 16 residues. From germline, CDR1 is KGHSH and CDR2 LQKENI. V shed 3 bases, J shed 4 bases, and the junction held 8 bases outside the gene matches. The chain couples TRBV18 to TRBJ2-7; 11 bases agree with TRBD2. The sequence was collected from a man in his sixties with urothelial cancer. The sequencing used PBMCs, collected around atezolizumab (anti-PD-L1) treatment. The CDR3 loop is CASSPFTSGSGYEQYF. In DNA, the CDR3 is TGTGCCAGCTCACCGTTTACTAGCGGGAGTGGGTACGAGCAGTACTTC.